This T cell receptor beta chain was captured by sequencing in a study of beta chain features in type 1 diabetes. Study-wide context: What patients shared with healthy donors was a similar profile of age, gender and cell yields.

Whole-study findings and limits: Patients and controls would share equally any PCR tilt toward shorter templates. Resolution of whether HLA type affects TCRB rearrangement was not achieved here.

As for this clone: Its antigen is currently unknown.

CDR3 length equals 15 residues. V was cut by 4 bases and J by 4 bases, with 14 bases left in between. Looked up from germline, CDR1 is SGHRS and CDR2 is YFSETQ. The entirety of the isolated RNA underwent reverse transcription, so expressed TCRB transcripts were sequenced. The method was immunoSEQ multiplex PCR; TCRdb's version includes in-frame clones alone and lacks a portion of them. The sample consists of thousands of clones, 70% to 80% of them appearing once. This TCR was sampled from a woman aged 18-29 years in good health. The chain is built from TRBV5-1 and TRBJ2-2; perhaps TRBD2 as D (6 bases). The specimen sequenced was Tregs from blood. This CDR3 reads CASSRARGPTGELFF. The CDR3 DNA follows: TGCGCCAGCAGCCGGGCGCGGGGACCCACCGGGGAGCTGTTTTTT.